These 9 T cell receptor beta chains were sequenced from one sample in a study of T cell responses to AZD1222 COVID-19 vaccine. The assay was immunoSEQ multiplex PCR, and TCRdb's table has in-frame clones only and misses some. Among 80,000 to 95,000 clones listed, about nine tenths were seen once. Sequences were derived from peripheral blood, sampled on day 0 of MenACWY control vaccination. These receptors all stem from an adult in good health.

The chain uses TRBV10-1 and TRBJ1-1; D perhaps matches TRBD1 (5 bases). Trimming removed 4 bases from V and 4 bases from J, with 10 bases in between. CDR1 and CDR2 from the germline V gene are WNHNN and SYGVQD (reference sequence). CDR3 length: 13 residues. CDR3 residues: CASSAQRGTEAFF. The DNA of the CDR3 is TGCGCCAGCAGTGCACAGAGGGGCACTGAAGCTTTCTTT.

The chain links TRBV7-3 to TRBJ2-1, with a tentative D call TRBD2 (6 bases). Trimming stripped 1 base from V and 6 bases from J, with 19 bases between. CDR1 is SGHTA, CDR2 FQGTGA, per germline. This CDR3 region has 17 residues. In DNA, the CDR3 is TGTGCCAGCAGCTTAATGCTTGCGGGGCCAAGGGGCAATGAGCAGTTCTTC. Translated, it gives CASSLMLAGPRGNEQFF. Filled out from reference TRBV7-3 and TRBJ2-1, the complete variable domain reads GAGVSQTPSNKVTEKGKYVELRCDPISGHTALYWYRQSLGQGPEFLIYFQGTGAADDSGLPNDRFFAVRPEGSVSTLKIQRTERGDSAVYLCASSLMLAGPRGNEQFFGPGTRLTVL.

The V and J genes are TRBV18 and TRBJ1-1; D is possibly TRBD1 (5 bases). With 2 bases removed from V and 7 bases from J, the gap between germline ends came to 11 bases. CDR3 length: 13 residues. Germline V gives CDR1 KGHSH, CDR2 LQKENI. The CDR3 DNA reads TGTGCCAGCTCACCATTCTGGGACGGTGAAGCTTTCTTT. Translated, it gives CASSPFWDGEAFF.

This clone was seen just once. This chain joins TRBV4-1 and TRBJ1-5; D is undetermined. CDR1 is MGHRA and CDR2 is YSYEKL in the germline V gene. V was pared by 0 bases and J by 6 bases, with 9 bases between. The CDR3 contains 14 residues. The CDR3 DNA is TGCGCCAGCAGCCAAGAAGGCACAGTTCAGCCCCAGCATTTT. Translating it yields CASSQEGTVQPQHF.

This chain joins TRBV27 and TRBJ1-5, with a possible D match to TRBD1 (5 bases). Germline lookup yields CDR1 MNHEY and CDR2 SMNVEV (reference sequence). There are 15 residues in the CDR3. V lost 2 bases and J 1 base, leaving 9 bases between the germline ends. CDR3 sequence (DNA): TGTGCCAGCAGTTTACTAGGGGACAGCAATCAGCCCCAGCATTTT. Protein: CASSLLGDSNQPQHF.

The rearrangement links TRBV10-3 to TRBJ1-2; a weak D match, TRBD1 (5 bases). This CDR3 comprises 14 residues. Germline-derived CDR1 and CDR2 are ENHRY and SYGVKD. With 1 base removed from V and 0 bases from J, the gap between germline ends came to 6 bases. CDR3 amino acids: CAISELGANYGYTF. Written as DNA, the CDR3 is TGTGCCATCAGTGAGTTGGGGGCTAACTATGGCTACACCTTC.

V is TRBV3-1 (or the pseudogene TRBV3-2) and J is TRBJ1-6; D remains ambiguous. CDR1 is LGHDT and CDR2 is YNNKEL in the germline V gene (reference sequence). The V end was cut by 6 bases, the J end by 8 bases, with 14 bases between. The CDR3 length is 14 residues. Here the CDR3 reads CASSTNWGHSPLHF. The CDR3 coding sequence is TGTGCCAGCAGTACCAACTGGGGTCATTCACCCCTCCACTTT.

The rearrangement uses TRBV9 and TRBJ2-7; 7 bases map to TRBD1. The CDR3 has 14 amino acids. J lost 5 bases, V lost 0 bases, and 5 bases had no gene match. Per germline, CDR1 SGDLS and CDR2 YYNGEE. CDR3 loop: CASSVGQGQNEQYF. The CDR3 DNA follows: TGTGCCAGCAGCGTAGGACAGGGCCAAAACGAGCAGTACTTC. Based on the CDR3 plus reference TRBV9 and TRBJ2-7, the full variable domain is DSGVTQTPKHLITATGQRVTLRCSPRSGDLSVYWYQQSLDQGLQFLIQYYNGEERAKGNILERFSAQQFPDLHSELNLSSLELGDSALYFCASSVGQGQNEQYFGPGTRLTVT.

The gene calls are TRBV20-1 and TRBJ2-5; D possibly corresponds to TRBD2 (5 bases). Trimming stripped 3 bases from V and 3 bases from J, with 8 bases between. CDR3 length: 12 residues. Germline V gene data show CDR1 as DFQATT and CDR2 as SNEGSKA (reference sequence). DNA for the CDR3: TGCAGTGCTAGTGTCGGGGAAGAGACCCAGTACTTC. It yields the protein CSASVGEETQYF.